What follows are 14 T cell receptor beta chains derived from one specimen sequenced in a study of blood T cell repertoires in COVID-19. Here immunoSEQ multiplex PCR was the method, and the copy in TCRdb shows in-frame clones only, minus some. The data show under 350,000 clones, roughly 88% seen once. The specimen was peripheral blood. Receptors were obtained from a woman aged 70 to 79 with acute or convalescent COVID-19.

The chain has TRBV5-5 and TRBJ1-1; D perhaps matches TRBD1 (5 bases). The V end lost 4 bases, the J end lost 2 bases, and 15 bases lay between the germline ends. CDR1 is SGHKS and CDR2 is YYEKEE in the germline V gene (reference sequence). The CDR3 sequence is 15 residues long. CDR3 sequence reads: CASSLGGGSNTEAFF. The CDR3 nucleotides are TGTGCCAGCAGCCTCGGCGGGGGATCAAACACTGAAGCTTTCTTT.

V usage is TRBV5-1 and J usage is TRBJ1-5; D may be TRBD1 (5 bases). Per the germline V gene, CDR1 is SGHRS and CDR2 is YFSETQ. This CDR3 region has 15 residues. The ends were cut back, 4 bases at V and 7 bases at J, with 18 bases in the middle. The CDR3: CASSLGGFGEQPQHF. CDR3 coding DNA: TGCGCCAGCAGCCTGGGGGGTTTCGGGGAACAGCCCCAGCATTTT. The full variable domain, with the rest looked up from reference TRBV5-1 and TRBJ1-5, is KAGVTQTPRYLIKTRGQQVTLSCSPISGHRSVSWYQQTPGQGLQFLFEYFSETQRNKGNFPGRFSGRQFSNSRSEMNVSTLELGDSALYLCASSLGGFGEQPQHFGDGTRLSIL.

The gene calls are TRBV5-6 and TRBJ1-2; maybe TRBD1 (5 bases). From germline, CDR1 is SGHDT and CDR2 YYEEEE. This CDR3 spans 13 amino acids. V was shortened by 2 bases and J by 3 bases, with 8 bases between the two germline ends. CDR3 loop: CASSLSRDYGYTF. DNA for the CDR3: TGTGCCAGCAGCTTATCCAGGGACTATGGCTACACCTTC.

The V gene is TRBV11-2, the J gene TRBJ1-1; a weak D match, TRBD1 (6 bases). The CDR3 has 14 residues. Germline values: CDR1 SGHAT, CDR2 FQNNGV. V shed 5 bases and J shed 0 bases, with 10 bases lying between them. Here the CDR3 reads CASSHRVMNTEAFF. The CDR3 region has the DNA TGTGCCAGCAGCCACAGGGTCATGAACACTGAAGCTTTCTTT. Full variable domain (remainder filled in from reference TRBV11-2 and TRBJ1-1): EAGVAQSPRYKIIEKRQSVAFWCNPISGHATLYWYQQILGQGPKLLIQFQNNGVVDDSQLPKDRFSAERLKGVDSTLKIQPAKLEDSAVYLCASSHRVMNTEAFFGQGTRLTVV.

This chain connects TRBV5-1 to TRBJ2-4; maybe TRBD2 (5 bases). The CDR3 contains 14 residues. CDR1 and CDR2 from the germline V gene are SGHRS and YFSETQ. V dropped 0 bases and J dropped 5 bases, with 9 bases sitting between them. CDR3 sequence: CASSLGSVENIQYF. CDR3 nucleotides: TGCGCCAGCAGCTTGGGTAGCGTTGAAAACATTCAGTACTTC.

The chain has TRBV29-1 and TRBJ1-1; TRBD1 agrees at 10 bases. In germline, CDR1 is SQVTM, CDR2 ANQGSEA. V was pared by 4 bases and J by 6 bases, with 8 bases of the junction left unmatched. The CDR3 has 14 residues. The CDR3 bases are TGCAGCGTTGGGGGGACAGGGGAGGGCCCTGAAGCTTTCTTT. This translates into CSVGGTGEGPEAFF.

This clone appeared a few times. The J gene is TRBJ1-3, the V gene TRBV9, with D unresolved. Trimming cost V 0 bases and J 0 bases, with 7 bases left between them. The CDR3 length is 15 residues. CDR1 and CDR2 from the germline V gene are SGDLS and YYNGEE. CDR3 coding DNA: TGTGCCAGCAGCGTAGAACCCGGCTCTGGAAACACCATATATTTT. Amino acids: CASSVEPGSGNTIYF.

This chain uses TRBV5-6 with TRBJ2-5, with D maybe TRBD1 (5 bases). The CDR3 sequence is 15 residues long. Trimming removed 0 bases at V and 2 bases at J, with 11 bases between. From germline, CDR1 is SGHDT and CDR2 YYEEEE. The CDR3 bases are TGTGCCAGCAGCTTGGACTGGACACGGCAAGAGACCCAGTACTTC. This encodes CASSLDWTRQETQYF.

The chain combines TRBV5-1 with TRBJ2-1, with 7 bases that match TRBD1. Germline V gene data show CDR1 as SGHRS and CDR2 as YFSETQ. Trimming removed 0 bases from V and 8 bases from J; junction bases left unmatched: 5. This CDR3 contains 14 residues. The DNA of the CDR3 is TGCGCCAGCAGCTTGGCCACTCAGGGGGATGAGCAGTTCTTC. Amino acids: CASSLATQGDEQFF. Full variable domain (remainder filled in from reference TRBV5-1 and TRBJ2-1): KAGVTQTPRYLIKTRGQQVTLSCSPISGHRSVSWYQQTPGQGLQFLFEYFSETQRNKGNFPGRFSGRQFSNSRSEMNVSTLELGDSALYLCASSLATQGDEQFFGPGTRLTVL.

Written as DNA, the CDR3 is TGTGCCAGTAGAGAGCGGGGGGGTGTCGGAGATACGCAGTATTTT. Its translation: CASRERGGVGDTQYF. The J gene is TRBJ2-3, the V gene TRBV19, with 10 bases fitting TRBD2. V lost 6 bases to trimming and J lost 5 bases; unmatched junction nucleotides: 8. Germline V gene lookup returns CDR1 LNHDA and CDR2 SQIVND (reference sequence). This CDR3 comprises 15 residues.

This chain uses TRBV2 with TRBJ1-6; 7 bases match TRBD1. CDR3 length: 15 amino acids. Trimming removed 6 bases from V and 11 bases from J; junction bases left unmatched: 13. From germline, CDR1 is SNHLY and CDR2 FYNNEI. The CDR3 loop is CASSPRGSLGTPLHF. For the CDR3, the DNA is TGTGCCAGCAGCCCCAGGGGGAGTCTTGGGACACCCCTCCACTTT.

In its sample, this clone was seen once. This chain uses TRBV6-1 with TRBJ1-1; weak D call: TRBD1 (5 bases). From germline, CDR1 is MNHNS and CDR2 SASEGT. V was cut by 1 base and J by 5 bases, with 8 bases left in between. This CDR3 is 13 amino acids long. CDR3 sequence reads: CASSEGGRTEAFF. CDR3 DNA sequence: TGTGCCAGCAGTGAAGGGGGCCGAACTGAAGCTTTCTTT.

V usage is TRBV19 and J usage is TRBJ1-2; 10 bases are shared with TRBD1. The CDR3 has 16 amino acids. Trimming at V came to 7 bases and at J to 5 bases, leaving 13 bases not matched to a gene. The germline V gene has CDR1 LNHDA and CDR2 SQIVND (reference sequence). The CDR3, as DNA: TGTGCCAGTACCGCGCCTGGGACAGGGGCCCCATATGGCTACACCTTC. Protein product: CASTAPGTGAPYGYTF. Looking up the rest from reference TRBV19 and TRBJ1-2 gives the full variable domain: DGGITQSPKYLFRKEGQNVTLSCEQNLNHDAMYWYRQDPGQGLRLIYYSQIVNDFQKGDIAEGYSVSREKKESFPLTVTSAQKNPTAFYLCASTAPGTGAPYGYTFGSGTRLTVV.

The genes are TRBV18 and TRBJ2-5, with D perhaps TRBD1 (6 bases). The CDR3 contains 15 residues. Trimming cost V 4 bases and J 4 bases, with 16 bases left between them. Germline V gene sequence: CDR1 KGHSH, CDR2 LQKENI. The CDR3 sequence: CASSLSRGMVETQYF. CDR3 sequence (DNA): TGTGCCAGCTCACTCTCTAGGGGGATGGTAGAGACCCAGTACTTC.